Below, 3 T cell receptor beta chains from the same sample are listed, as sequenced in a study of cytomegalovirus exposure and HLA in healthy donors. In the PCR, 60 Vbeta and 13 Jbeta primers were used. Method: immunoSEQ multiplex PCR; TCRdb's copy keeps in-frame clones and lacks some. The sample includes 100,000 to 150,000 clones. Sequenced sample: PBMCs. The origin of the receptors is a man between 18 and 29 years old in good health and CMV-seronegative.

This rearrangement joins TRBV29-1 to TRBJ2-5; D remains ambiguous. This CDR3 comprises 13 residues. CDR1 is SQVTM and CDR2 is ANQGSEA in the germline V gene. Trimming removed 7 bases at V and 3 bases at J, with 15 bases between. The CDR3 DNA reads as TGCAGCGGCCTCTCGCGCGGTAAAGAGACCCAGTACTTC. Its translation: CSGLSRGKETQYF.

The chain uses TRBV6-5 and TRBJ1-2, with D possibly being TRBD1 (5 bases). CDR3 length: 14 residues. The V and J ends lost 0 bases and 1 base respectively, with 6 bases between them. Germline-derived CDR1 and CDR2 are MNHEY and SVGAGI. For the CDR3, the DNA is TGTGCCAGCAGTTACTCGACAGATAACTATGGCTACACCTTC. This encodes CASSYSTDNYGYTF.

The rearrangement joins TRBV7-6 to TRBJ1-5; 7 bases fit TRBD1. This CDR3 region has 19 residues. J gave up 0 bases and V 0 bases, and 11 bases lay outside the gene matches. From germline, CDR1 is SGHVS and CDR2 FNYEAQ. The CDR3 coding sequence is TGTGCCAGCAGCTTAGCGTTGGGACAGAGCCGAGTTAGCAATCAGCCCCAGCATTTT. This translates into CASSLALGQSRVSNQPQHF.